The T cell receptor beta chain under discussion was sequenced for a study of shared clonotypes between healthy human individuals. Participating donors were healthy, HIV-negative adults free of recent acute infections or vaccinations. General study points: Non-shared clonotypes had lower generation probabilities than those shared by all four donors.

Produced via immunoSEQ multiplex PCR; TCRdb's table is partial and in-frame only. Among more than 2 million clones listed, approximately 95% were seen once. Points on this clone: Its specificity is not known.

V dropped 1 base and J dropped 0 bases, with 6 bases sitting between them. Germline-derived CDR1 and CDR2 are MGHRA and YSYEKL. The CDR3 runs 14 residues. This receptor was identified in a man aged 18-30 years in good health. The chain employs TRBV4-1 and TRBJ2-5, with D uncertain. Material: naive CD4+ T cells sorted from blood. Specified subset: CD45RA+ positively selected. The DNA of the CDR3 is TGCGCCAGCAGCCAAGGGCAGCACCAAGAGACCCAGTACTTC. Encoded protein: CASSQGQHQETQYF.